This T cell receptor (beta chain) was captured by sequencing in a study of molecular identifiers for immune sequencing clone quantification. Germline lookup yields CDR1 SQVTM and CDR2 ANQGSEA. Trimming removed 0 bases from V and 0 bases from J, with 9 bases in between. The CDR3 extends over 14 amino acids. Sorted naive CD8 T cells, roughly 20,000 to 1,100,000, were sequenced from 10%, 30% or 50% RNA. Bulk TCR library preparation followed previously described methods with listed TCR primers. TCRdb re-called the PCR reads through MiXCR, storing one row per CDR3 protein. Of over 550,000 distinct CDR3 sequences detected, about 25% appear once; the ten largest clones hold about 0.84%.

The source material was naive CD8+ T cells from blood, with Jurkat cell RNA spiked in. Sample subset: FACS-sorted CD8+CD4-CCR7+CD45RA+ naive T cells. The sequence derives from a human donor in good health. Some libraries in this study had Jurkat cell RNA spiked in. V usage is TRBV29-1 and J usage is TRBJ2-7; D not resolved. As DNA, the CDR3 is TGCAGCGTTGAAGACGTCGAGGCCTCCTACGAGCAGTACTTC. Protein product: CSVEDVEASYEQYF.